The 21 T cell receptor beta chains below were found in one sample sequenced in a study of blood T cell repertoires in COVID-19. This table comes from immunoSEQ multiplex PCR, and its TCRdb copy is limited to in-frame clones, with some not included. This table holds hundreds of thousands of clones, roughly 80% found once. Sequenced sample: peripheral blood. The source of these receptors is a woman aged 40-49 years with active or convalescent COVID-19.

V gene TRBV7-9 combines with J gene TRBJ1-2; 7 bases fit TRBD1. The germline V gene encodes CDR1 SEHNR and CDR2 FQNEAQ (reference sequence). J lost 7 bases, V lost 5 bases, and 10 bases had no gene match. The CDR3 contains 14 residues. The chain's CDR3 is CASSRTERGLGYTF. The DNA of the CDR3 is TGTGCCAGCAGCCGAACCGAGAGGGGGCTTGGCTACACCTTC.

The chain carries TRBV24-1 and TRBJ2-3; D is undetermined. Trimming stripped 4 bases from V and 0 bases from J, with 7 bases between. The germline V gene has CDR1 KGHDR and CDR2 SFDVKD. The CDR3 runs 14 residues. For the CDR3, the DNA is TGTGCCACCAGTGACCCACACAGCACAGATACGCAGTATTTT. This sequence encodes CATSDPHSTDTQYF.

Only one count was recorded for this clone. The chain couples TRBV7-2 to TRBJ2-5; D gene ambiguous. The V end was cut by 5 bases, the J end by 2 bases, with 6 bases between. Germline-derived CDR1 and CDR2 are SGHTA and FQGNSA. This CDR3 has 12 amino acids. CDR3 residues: CASSRQQETQYF. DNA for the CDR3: TGTGCCAGCAGCCGCCAGCAAGAGACCCAGTACTTC.

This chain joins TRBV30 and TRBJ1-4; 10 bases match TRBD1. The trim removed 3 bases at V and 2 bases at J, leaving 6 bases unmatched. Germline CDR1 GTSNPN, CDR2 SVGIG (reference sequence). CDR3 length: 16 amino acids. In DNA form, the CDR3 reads TGTGCCTGGAGCCCTGGACAGGGGGTCACTAATGAAAAACTGTTTTTT. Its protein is CAWSPGQGVTNEKLFF.

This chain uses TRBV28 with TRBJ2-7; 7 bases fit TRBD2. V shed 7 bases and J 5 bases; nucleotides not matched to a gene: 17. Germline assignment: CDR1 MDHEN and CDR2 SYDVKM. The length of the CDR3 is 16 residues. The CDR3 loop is CASTPNGGGRGDEQYF. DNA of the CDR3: TGTGCCAGCACCCCGAACGGTGGCGGGAGAGGTGACGAGCAGTACTTC. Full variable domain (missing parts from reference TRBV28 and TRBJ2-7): DVKVTQSSRYLVKRTGEKVFLECVQDMDHENMFWYRQDPGLGLRLIYFSYDVKMKEKGDIPEGYSVSREKKERFSLILESASTNQTSMYLCASTPNGGGRGDEQYFGPGTRLTVT.

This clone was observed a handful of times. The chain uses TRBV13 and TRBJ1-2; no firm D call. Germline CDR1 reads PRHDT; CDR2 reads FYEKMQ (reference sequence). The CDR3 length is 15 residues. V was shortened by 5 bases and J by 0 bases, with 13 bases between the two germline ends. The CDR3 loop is CASSPIGETNYGYTF. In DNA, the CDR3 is TGTGCCAGCAGCCCAATCGGAGAAACTAACTATGGCTACACCTTC.

In DNA form, the CDR3 reads TGTGCCAGCAGTTACGGACTAGCCTACGAGCAGTACTTC. Translating gives CASSYGLAYEQYF. The chain recombines TRBV6-5 with TRBJ2-7; 7 bases are a match to TRBD2. Unmatched junction bases numbered 0, after V lost 2 bases and J lost 2 bases. Per germline, CDR1 MNHEY and CDR2 SVGAGI. The CDR3 is 13 amino acids.

As DNA, the CDR3 is TGTGCCAGCAGCCCGGGACAGGGAGGCACTGAAGCTTTCTTT. This translates into CASSPGQGGTEAFF. V and J are TRBV5-6 and TRBJ1-1; 9 bases match TRBD1. CDR1 and CDR2 (germline): SGHDT, YYEEEE. With 4 bases clipped from V and 4 bases from J, the junction kept 5 bases outside the gene matches. The CDR3 extends over 14 amino acids. The full variable domain, with the rest looked up from reference TRBV5-6 and TRBJ1-1, is DAGVTQSPTHLIKTRGQQVTLRCSPKSGHDTVSWYQQALGQGPQFIFQYYEEEERQRGNFPDRFSGHQFPNYSSELNVNALLLGDSALYLCASSPGQGGTEAFFGQGTRLTVV.

The CDR3 coding sequence is TGCGCCAGCAGCCAACAGGGGGCTAATCAGCCCCAGCATTTT. Residues: CASSQQGANQPQHF. V and J are TRBV4-1 and TRBJ1-5; 8 nucleotides agree with TRBD1. V lost 2 bases and J lost 4; bases outside the gene matches: 1. Germline CDR1 reads MGHRA; CDR2 reads YSYEKL. The CDR3 consists of 14 residues.

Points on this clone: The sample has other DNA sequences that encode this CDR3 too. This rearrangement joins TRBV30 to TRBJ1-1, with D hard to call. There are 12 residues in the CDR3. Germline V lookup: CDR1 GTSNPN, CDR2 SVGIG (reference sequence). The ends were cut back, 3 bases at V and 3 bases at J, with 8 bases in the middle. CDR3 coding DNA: TGTGCCTGGAGCCTACGGTACACTGAAGCTTTCTTT. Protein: CAWSLRYTEAFF.

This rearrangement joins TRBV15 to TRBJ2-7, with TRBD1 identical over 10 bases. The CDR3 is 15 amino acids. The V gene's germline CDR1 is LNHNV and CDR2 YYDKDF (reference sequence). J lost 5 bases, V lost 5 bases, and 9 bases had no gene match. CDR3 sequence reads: CATSYRQGATHEQYF. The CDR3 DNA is TGTGCCACCAGCTACCGACAGGGGGCGACCCACGAGCAGTACTTC.

The CDR3 loop reads CATSDPRQGAQPNYGYTF. Written as DNA, the CDR3 is TGTGCCACCAGTGACCCCAGACAGGGGGCGCAGCCAAACTATGGCTACACCTTC. J is TRBJ1-2 and V is TRBV24-1; 10 nucleotides agree with TRBD1. The junction had 12 bases not matched to a gene; V was cut back by 4 bases and J by 2 bases. This CDR3 contains 18 residues. CDR1 is KGHDR, CDR2 SFDVKD, per germline.

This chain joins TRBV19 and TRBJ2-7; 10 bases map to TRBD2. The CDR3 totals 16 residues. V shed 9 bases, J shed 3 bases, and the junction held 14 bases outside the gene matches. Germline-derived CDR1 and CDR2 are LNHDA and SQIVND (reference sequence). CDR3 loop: CASAARLAGVYYEQYF. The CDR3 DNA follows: TGTGCCAGCGCGGCCCGCCTAGCGGGAGTCTACTACGAGCAGTACTTC.

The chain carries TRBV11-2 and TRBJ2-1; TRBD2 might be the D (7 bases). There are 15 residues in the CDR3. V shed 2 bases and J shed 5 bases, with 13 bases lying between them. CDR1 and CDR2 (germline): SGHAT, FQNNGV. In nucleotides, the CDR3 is TGTGCCAGCAGCTTAAGAGGGGGGGCGGACAATGAGCAGTTCTTC. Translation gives CASSLRGGADNEQFF.

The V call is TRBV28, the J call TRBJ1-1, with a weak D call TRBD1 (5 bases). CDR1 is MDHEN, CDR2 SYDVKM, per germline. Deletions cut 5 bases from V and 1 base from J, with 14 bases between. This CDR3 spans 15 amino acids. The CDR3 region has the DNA TGTGCCAGCAGTCTCATCAGGGTTTGGAACACTGAAGCTTTCTTT. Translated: CASSLIRVWNTEAFF.

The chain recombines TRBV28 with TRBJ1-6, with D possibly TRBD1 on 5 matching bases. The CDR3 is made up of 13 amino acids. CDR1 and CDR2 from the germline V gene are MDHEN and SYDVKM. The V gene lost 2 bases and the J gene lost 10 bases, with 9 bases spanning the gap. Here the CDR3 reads CASSLTGHSPLHF. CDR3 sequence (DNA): TGTGCCAGCAGTTTAACAGGTCACTCACCCCTCCACTTT.

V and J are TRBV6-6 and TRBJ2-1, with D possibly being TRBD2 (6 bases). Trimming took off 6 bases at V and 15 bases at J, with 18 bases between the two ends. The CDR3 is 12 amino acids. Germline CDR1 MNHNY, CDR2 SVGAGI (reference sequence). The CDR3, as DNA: TGTGCCAGCAGCAGTGGTCGGCCGGAGGGGTTCTTC. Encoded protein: CASSSGRPEGFF.

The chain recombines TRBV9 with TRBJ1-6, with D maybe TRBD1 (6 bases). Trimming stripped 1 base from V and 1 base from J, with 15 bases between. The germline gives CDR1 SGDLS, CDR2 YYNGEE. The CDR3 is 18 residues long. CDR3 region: CASSVSGNRESYNSPLHF. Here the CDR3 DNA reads TGTGCCAGCAGCGTAAGTGGGAACAGGGAATCCTATAATTCACCCCTCCACTTT.

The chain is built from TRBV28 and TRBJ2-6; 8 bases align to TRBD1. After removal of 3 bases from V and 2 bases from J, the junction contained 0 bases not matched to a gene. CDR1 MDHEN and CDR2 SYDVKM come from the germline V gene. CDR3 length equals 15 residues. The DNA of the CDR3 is TGTGCCAGCAGTTTGGGACAGGCTGGGGCCAACGTCCTGACTTTC. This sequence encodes CASSLGQAGANVLTF.

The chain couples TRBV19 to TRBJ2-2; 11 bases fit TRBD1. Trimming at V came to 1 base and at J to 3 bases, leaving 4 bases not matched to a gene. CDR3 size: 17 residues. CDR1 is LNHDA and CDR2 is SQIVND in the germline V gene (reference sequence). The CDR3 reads CASSIGPGQGDTGELFF. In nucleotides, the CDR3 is TGTGCCAGTAGTATAGGACCGGGACAGGGGGACACCGGGGAGCTGTTTTTT.

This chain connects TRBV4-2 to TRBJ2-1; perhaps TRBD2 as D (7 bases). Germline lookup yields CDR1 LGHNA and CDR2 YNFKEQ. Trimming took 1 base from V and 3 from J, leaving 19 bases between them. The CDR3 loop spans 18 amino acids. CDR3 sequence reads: CASSQVAGAVLVYNEQFF. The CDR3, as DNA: TGTGCCAGCAGCCAAGTTGCGGGGGCCGTCCTGGTCTACAATGAGCAGTTCTTC.